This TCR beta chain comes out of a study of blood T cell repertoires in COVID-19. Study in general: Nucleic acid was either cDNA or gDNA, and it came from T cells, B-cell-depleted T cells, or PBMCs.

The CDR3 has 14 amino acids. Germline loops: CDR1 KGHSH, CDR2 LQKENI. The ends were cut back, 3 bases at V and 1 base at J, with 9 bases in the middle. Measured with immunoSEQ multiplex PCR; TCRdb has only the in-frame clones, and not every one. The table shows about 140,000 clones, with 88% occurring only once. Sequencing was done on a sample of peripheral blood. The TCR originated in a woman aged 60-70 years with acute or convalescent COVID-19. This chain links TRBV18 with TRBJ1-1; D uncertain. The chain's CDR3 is CASSPAGSNTEAFF. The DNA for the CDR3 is TGTGCCAGCTCACCGGCAGGTTCGAACACTGAAGCTTTCTTT.